The sequence of this TCR beta chain was determined in a study of OX40 agonist ivuxolimab in advanced cancers. Whole-study findings and limits: There were also nonresponders showing low normalized T-cell clonal expansion. At doses 0.1 to 3.0 mg/kg, CD4+ and CD8+ clones expanded. The work left the antigen specificity of expanded peripheral T cells undetermined.

The data were produced by immunoSEQ multiplex PCR, yet TCRdb's version contains in-frame clones alone and is incomplete. The sample carries about 59,000 clones, 85% to 90% recorded once. Of note for this clone: Its matching antigen is unknown. In this CDR3 the conserved last residue, phenylalanine or tryptophan, is missing, so a read error is likely. No DNA is shown, since the ends of the CDR3 on it are uncertain; the CDR3 is the one TCRdb lists.

Including both end residues, the CDR3 is 10 amino acids long. Germline lookup yields CDR1 SGHAT and CDR2 FQNNGV. The TCR was taken from an adult with an advanced solid tumor such as melanoma, head and neck, liver or kidney cancer. The chain recombines TRBV11-2 with TRBJ2-7. The sequencing used CD4+ or CD8+ T cells sorted from blood, collected in a trial of the OX40 agonist ivuxolimab. CDR3 loop: CASSCPEGPQ.